The rows below give T cell receptor beta chains drawn from one sample of a study of T-cell memory formation after mild COVID-19. TCRdb called the 5' RACE reads again in MiXCR, with one record for every CDR3 protein. This sample carries about 430,000 distinct CDR3 sequences, 20% to 25% of them seen once, and the ten largest clones take around 9%. Specimen: PBMCs or a T cell subset sorted from them (not recorded which). Every receptor here comes from an adult woman who had mild COVID-19 (a few samples of this study predate the infection). Cell type and time point are not known. CDR3s include the opening cysteine and the closing phenylalanine or tryptophan. The D gene is left open where the match is weak. Only some rows state a clone size, as once, few, many or a class for expanded clones.

D | J | V | size | DNA | CDR3
TRBD1 | TRBJ2-7 | TRBV25-1 | - | TGTGCCAGCAGTGCCTCTGGACAGGGGAAACCCTACGAGCAGTACTTC | CASSASGQGKPYEQYF
TRBD2 | TRBJ2-5 | TRBV20-1 | few | TGCAGTGCCCCCAGACTAGCGGGGGTAGAGACCCAGTACTTC | CSAPRLAGVETQYF
- | TRBJ2-7 | TRBV14 | few | TGTGCCAGCAGCCAAGCTACTAGTCGGGGGTACGAGCAGTACTTC | CASSQATSRGYEQYF
TRBD2 | TRBJ2-3 | TRBV5-1 | few | TGCGCCAGCCGGGGACTAGCGGGAGCAGATACGCAGTATTTT | CASRGLAGADTQYF
TRBD2 | TRBJ2-5 | TRBV12-3/TRBV12-4 | - | TGTGCCAGCAGTTTATTTGGCCTAGCGGGGGGGTCCCAAGAGACCCAGTACTTC | CASSLFGLAGGSQETQYF
- | TRBJ2-7 | TRBV12-3/TRBV12-4 | many | TGTGCCAGCAGTCCTGAGGGGGGGATGAGGACCTACGAGCAGTACTTC | CASSPEGGMRTYEQYF
TRBD2 | TRBJ2-7 | TRBV27 | - | TGTGCCAGCAGTCCCTCGACTAGCGGGGCTACCTACGAGCAGTACTTC | CASSPSTSGATYEQYF
TRBD1 | TRBJ1-2 | TRBV3-1 | - | TGTGCCAGCAGCGCAGGGGACAGGGGGGGGTATGGCTACACCTTC | CASSAGDRGGYGYTF
- | TRBJ2-7 | TRBV7-6 | - | TGTGCCAGCAGCCCAATACCAATGGTTTACGAGCAGTACTTC | CASSPIPMVYEQYF
- | TRBJ1-1 | TRBV12-3/TRBV12-4 | many | TGTGCCAGCAGCCCGGGACCACCGGCTGGGGCTTTCTTT | CASSPGPPAGAFF
- | TRBJ1-1 | TRBV6-1 | - | TGTGCCACCTCCGGGGGCCAGGGCACTGAAGCTTTCTTT | CATSGGQGTEAFF
- | TRBJ2-7 | TRBV5-6 | many | TGTGCCAGCAGCAGAAGCGGGCCGCGGGAGCAGTACTTC | CASSRSGPREQYF
TRBD1 | TRBJ2-7 | TRBV6-5 | - | TGTGCCAGCAGTCCTAATTCAGGGGGCCTCTCCTACGAGCAGTACTTC | CASSPNSGGLSYEQYF
TRBD1 | TRBJ2-7 | TRBV6-1 | - | TGTGCCAGCAGAAACCTAGGGACAGCTGCCTACGAGCAGTACTTC | CASRNLGTAAYEQYF
- | TRBJ1-3 | TRBV29-1 | - | TGCAGCGTTGGAGGCTCCTCTGGAAACACCATATATTTT | CSVGGSSGNTIYF